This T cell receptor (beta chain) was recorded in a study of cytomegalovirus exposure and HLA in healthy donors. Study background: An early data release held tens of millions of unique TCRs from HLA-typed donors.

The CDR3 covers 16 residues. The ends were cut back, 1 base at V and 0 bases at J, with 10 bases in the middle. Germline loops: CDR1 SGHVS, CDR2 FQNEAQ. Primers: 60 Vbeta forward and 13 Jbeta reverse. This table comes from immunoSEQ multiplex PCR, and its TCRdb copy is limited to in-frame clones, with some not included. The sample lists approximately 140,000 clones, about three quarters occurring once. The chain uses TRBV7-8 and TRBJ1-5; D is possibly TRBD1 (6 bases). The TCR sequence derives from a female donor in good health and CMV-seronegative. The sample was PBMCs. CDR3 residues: CASSLGTANSNQPQHF. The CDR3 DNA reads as TGTGCCAGCAGCTTAGGGACAGCTAATAGCAATCAGCCCCAGCATTTT. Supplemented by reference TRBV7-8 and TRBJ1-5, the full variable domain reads GAGVSQSPRYKVAKRGQDVALRCDPISGHVSLFWYQQALGQGPEFLTYFQNEAQLDKSGLPSDRFFAERPEGSVSTLKIQRTQQEDSAVYLCASSLGTANSNQPQHFGDGTRLSIL.